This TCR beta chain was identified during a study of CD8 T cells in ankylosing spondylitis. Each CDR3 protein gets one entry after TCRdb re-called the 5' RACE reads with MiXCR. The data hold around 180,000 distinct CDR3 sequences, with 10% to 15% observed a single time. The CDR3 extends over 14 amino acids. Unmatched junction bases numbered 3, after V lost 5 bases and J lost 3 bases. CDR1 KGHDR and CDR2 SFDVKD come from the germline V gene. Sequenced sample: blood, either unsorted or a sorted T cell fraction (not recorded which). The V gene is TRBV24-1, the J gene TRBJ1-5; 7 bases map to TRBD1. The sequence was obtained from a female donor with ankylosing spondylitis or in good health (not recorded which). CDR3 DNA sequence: TGTGCCACCAGTGGAAAGGGGGCCAATCAGCCCCAGCATTTT. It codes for CATSGKGANQPQHF.